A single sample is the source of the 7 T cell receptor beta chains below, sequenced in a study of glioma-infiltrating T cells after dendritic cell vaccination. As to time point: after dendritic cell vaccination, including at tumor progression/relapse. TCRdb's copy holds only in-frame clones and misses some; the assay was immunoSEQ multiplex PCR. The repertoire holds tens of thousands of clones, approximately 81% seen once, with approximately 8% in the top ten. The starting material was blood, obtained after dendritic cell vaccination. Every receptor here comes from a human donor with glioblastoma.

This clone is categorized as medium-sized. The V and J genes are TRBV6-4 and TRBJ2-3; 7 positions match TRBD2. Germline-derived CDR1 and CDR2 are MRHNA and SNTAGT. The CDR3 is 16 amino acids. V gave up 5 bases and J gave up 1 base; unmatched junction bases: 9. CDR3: CASSPDVGGGTDTQYF. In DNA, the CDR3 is TGTGCCAGCAGTCCGGATGTTGGGGGGGGCACAGATACGCAGTATTTT.

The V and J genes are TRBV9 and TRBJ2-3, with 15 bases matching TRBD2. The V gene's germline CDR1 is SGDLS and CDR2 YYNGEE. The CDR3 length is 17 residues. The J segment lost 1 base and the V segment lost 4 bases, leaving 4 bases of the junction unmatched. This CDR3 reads CASSRGLAGGRTDTQYF. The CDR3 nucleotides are TGTGCCAGCAGCCGGGGACTAGCGGGGGGACGCACAGATACGCAGTATTTT.

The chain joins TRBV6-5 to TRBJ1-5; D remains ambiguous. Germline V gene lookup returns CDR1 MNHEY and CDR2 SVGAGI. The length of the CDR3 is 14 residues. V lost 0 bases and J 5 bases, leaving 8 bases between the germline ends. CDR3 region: CASSYSGSYQPQHF. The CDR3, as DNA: TGTGCCAGCAGTTACTCGGGCAGCTATCAGCCCCAGCATTTT.

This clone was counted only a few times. CDR3 sequence reads: CASSLGTSGRTGELFF. CDR3 DNA: TGCGCCAGCAGCCTAGGGACTAGCGGGAGGACCGGGGAGCTGTTTTTT. The chain couples TRBV5-1 to TRBJ2-2, with 15 bases lining up with TRBD2. This CDR3 spans 16 amino acids. Per the germline V gene, CDR1 is SGHRS and CDR2 is YFSETQ. V lost 4 bases to trimming and J lost 5 bases; unmatched junction nucleotides: 3.

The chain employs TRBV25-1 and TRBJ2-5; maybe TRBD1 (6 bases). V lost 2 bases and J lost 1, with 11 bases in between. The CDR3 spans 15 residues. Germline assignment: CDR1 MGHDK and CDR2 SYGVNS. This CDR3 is CASSEPTGPQETQYF. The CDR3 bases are TGTGCCAGCAGTGAACCTACAGGGCCCCAAGAGACCCAGTACTTC.

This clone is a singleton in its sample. DNA for the CDR3: TGCGCCAGCAGCTTGCGGCAAGAGACCCAGTACTTC. Protein sequence: CASSLRQETQYF. V and J are TRBV5-1 and TRBJ2-5; D is uncertain. Germline lookup yields CDR1 SGHRS and CDR2 YFSETQ. Trimming cost V 1 base and J 2 bases, with 3 bases left between them. The CDR3 consists of 12 residues.

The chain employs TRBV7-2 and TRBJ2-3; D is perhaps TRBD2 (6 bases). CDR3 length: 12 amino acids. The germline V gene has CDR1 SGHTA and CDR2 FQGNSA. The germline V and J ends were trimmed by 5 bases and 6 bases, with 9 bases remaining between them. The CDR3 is CASSPRGDTQYF. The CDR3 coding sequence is TGTGCCAGCAGCCCACGGGGGGATACGCAGTATTTT.